Listed below are T cell receptor beta chains from one sample, sequenced in a study of graft-versus-host responses after intestinal transplantation. The data were produced by immunoSEQ multiplex PCR, yet TCRdb's version contains in-frame clones alone and is incomplete. The sample comprises approximately 63,000 clones, approximately 88% of which are singletons, and around 1.7% rests with the top ten. Material: ileum tissue, obtained roughly 54 weeks after transplant. The receptors come from a human patient who received an intestinal transplant, so some T cells may come from the graft donor. CDR3s include the opening cysteine and the closing phenylalanine or tryptophan. A D gene is named only where the DNA matches it firmly. Clone size is not always given. Where it is, it says once, few, many or a class for expanded clones.

cdr3_nt | cdr3_aa | j_call | d_call | clone_size | v_call
TGCGCCAGCAGCTTAGGGGGACAGAACACTGAAGCTTTCTTT | CASSLGGQNTEAFF | TRBJ1-1 | . | . | TRBV5-1
TGTGCCAGCAGCTCCTTCTCCTACGAGCAGTACTTC | CASSSFSYEQYF | TRBJ2-7 | . | . | TRBV7-2
TGTGCCAGCAGCCGAGGTGGCAGTGGCTACACCTTC | CASSRGGSGYTF | TRBJ1-2 | . | . | TRBV7-2
TGCGCCAGCAGCCAAGACGAGGCTTTGACGGAGACCCAGTACTTC | CASSQDEALTETQYF | TRBJ2-5 | . | . | TRBV4-1
TGTGCCAGCAGCCTCCCCCCCAGGGGGATCGATGAGCAGTTCTTC | CASSLPPRGIDEQFF | TRBJ2-1 | TRBD1 | . | TRBV9
TGTGCCAGCAGGAAACAGGGGCGATCCTACGAGCAGTACTTC | CASRKQGRSYEQYF | TRBJ2-7 | TRBD1 | once | TRBV28
TGCGCCAGCAGCTTGGTTAGCGGGGGGATCTACGAGCAGTACTTC | CASSLVSGGIYEQYF | TRBJ2-7 | TRBD2 | . | TRBV5-1
TGTGCCTGGAGTTTAGGGGGAAGCAATCAGCCCCAGCATTTT | CAWSLGGSNQPQHF | TRBJ1-5 | . | . | TRBV30
TGTGCCAGCAGCTTAATTCCCTCAAACACTGAAGCTTTCTTT | CASSLIPSNTEAFF | TRBJ1-1 | . | . | TRBV11-1
TGCGCCAGCAGGGAGGCTGAGACCCAGTACTTC | CASREAETQYF | TRBJ2-5 | . | few | TRBV5-1
TGCGCCAGCAGCCCCACAGGGGGCAATGAGCAGTTCTTC | CASSPTGGNEQFF | TRBJ2-1 | TRBD1 | . | TRBV4-1
TGCGCCAGCAGTGCCGAGGGAGGGATAAATTCACCCCTCCACTTT | CASSAEGGINSPLHF | TRBJ1-6 | . | . | TRBV10-2
TGCGCCAGCATCTGCAACCGGGACAGCCTTGATACGCAGTATTTT | CASICNRDSLDTQYF | TRBJ2-3 | TRBD1 | . | TRBV10-1
TGTGCCAGCAGCAGAGGGATCCAAGAGACCCAGTACTTC | CASSRGIQETQYF | TRBJ2-5 | . | . | TRBV6-5
TGTGCTAGTGCCACGACAGGGGGAGGCTACACCTTC | CASATTGGGYTF | TRBJ1-2 | TRBD1 | once | TRBV12-5
TGTGCCTGTACGGGACAGGGGTTTTATGGGGCCAACGTCCTGACTTTC | CACTGQGFYGANVLTF | TRBJ2-6 | TRBD1 | . | TRBV30
TGTGCCACCAGCAGAGGAATGAACACTGAAGCTTTCTTT | CATSRGMNTEAFF | TRBJ1-1 | . | . | TRBV15
TGTGCCAGCAGCCTTCGACAGTCGAACACCGGGGAGCTGTTTTTT | CASSLRQSNTGELFF | TRBJ2-2 | . | once | TRBV6-5
TGTGCCAGCGGCGGTTACACCTACAATGAGCAGTTCTTC | CASGGYTYNEQFF | TRBJ2-1 | . | . | TRBV7-2
TGTGCCAGCAGCCCCGACTCAAACACCGGGGAGCTGTTTTTT | CASSPDSNTGELFF | TRBJ2-2 | . | . | TRBV28
TGTGCCAGCAGCTTAACGGGGACGGGACTATTGGCTCTCAATGAGCAGTTCTTC | CASSLTGTGLLALNEQFF | TRBJ2-1 | TRBD2 | once | TRBV7-3
TGCAGCGTGTACACAGGGGACACCGGGGAGCTGTTTTTT | CSVYTGDTGELFF | TRBJ2-2 | TRBD1 | . | TRBV29-1
TGTGCCAGCAGCTTAGGAAGGGACTACTCCAATTCACCCCTCCACTTT | CASSLGRDYSNSPLHF | TRBJ1-6 | . | . | TRBV7-9
TGTGCCAGCAGCGTAGGCGGGGACCCACCTGACCACGAGCAGTACTTC | CASSVGGDPPDHEQYF | TRBJ2-7 | . | . | TRBV9
TGTGCCAGCATGGGGAATGAGCAGTTCTTC | CASMGNEQFF | TRBJ2-1 | . | . | TRBV6-1
TGCGCCAGCAGCCAAGGTCTCGAGACAGGGGTGGGTCAGCCCCAGCATTTT | CASSQGLETGVGQPQHF | TRBJ1-5 | TRBD1 | . | TRBV4-1
TGTGCCAGCAGTTTGGGGCAGGGGGTGGCTTTCTTT | CASSLGQGVAFF | TRBJ1-1 | TRBD1 | once | TRBV28
TGTGCCAGCAGCTTGGGTGGAGGGCCGGCACAGCCCCAGCATTTT | CASSLGGGPAQPQHF | TRBJ1-5 | . | . | TRBV5-4
TGCGCCAGCAGCGCAGCCAGCCTGAACACTGAAGCTTTCTTT | CASSAASLNTEAFF | TRBJ1-1 | . | . | TRBV5-1